Shown below are 15 T cell receptor beta chains from a single sample sequenced in a study of blood T cells in healthy people across ages. Sample-barcoded 5' priming and a J-beta primer mix drove a second PCR of 7 to 11 cycles. TCRdb re-called the 5' RACE reads through MiXCR, storing one row per CDR3 protein. The sample records 650,000 to 1,000,000 distinct CDR3 sequences, approximately 35% being singletons. Sequenced sample: blood. The receptor source for this set is a young man in good health.

The genes are TRBV4-3 and TRBJ1-5, with D uncertain. CDR1 and CDR2 (germline): LGHNA, YSLEER. The CDR3 length is 15 residues. V was pared by 1 base and J by 0 bases, with 7 bases between. Here the CDR3 DNA reads TGCGCCAGCAGCCAAGTGGCGTATAGCAATCAGCCCCAGCATTTT. Residues: CASSQVAYSNQPQHF.

In this sample, this clonotype turned up many times. The rearrangement joins TRBV5-1 to TRBJ2-7, with 7 bases lining up with TRBD1. Germline V gene sequence: CDR1 SGHRS, CDR2 YFSETQ. After removal of 4 bases from V and 3 bases from J, the junction contained 10 bases not matched to a gene. The CDR3 is 15 residues long. The CDR3 here is CASSQGDREGYEQYF. Here the CDR3 DNA reads TGCGCCAGCAGCCAGGGCGACAGGGAAGGCTACGAGCAGTACTTC. Complete variable domain (other parts from reference TRBV5-1 and TRBJ2-7): KAGVTQTPRYLIKTRGQQVTLSCSPISGHRSVSWYQQTPGQGLQFLFEYFSETQRNKGNFPGRFSGRQFSNSRSEMNVSTLELGDSALYLCASSQGDREGYEQYFGPGTRLTVT.

In this sample, this clonotype turned up many times. The V call is TRBV5-1, the J call TRBJ1-2; D call uncertain. Trimming took off 0 bases at V and 8 bases at J, with 8 bases between the two ends. Germline loops: CDR1 SGHRS, CDR2 YFSETQ. CDR3 size: 12 residues. CDR3 in amino acids: CASSLGREGYTF. The CDR3 DNA reads as TGCGCCAGCAGCTTGGGACGGGAAGGCTACACCTTC.

Comments on this clonotype: A much larger clone differs by one base, so this may be a read error. This chain links TRBV7-2 with TRBJ2-5, with D unresolved. Matching the DNA end better, TRBJ2-1 makes the J call doubtful. The V gene's germline CDR1 is SGHTA and CDR2 FQGNSA. CDR3 length: 14 residues. The CDR3 DNA sequence: TGTGCCAGCAGCTTAGAACTGGATGAAGAGACCCAGTTCTTC. This gives the protein CASSLELDEETQFF.

The chain uses TRBV29-1 and TRBJ1-3; the match to TRBD1 covers 8 bases. Germline trimming cut 0 bases from V and 5 bases from J; bases unmatched to any gene: 18. The CDR3 sequence is 19 residues long. The germline gives CDR1 SQVTM, CDR2 ANQGSEA. The CDR3 here is CSVEDGGGQDPLSRNTIYF. The CDR3 DNA reads TGCAGCGTTGAAGATGGGGGGGGACAGGATCCTCTCTCGAGAAACACCATATATTTT.

The rearrangement uses TRBV20-1 and TRBJ2-7; 10 bases are a match to TRBD1. V lost 4 bases and J lost 5; bases outside the gene matches: 5. This CDR3 has 13 amino acids. The germline V gene encodes CDR1 DFQATT and CDR2 SNEGSKA (reference sequence). CDR3 DNA sequence: TGCAGTGCTACCCGGGACAGGGGCCACGAGCAGTACTTC. It encodes CSATRDRGHEQYF.

V usage is TRBV6-6 and J usage is TRBJ2-1; D is possibly TRBD1 (7 bases). CDR1 and CDR2 from the germline V gene are MNHNY and SVGAGI (reference sequence). Trimming cost V 0 bases and J 3 bases, with 12 bases left between them. The length of the CDR3 is 16 residues. CDR3 residues: CASSYSQGGGYNEQFF. The DNA of the CDR3 is TGTGCCAGCAGTTACTCTCAGGGGGGTGGCTACAATGAGCAGTTCTTC.

A few counts support this clonotype. The chain combines TRBV7-2 with TRBJ2-7; 10 nucleotides align to TRBD2. Germline-derived CDR1 and CDR2 are SGHTA and FQGNSA. The V and J ends lost 1 base and 5 bases, in that order; junction bases with no gene match: 8. This CDR3 region has 16 residues. The CDR3 bases are TGTGCCAGCAGCTTAGAGTATAGCGGGGGGTTCCACGAGCAGTACTTC. This sequence encodes CASSLEYSGGFHEQYF.

CDR3 residues: CASSLRTGGADYGYTF. The CDR3, as DNA: TGTGCCAGCAGCTTACGAACAGGGGGCGCGGACTATGGCTACACCTTC. The chain joins TRBV7-8 to TRBJ1-2; 9 bases are a match to TRBD1. Germline V gene data show CDR1 as SGHVS and CDR2 as FQNEAQ. This CDR3 spans 16 amino acids. J was trimmed by 3 bases and V by 2 bases; bases with no gene match: 7.

The chain joins TRBV4-2 to TRBJ1-5; 9 bases match TRBD1. The CDR3 totals 17 residues. The V gene end was trimmed by 3 bases and the J gene end by 2 bases; junction bases not matched to a gene: 8. CDR1 and CDR2 from the germline V gene are LGHNA and YNFKEQ. The CDR3 reads CASSQVRGDRGNQPQHF. Here the CDR3 DNA reads TGTGCCAGCAGCCAGGTACGGGGGGACAGGGGCAATCAGCCCCAGCATTTT.

This clonotype was seen more than once but under ten times. The chain uses TRBV28 and TRBJ2-3; 9 nucleotides align to TRBD2. CDR1 and CDR2 from the germline V gene are MDHEN and SYDVKM. This CDR3 is built from 14 residues. Unmatched junction bases numbered 2, after V lost 6 bases and J lost 1 base. The CDR3 region is CASRAGGGTDTQYF. Here the CDR3 DNA reads TGTGCCAGCAGGGCGGGGGGGGGCACAGATACGCAGTATTTT.

This clonotype was picked up many times. The V call is TRBV2, the J call TRBJ2-5; D unclear. The CDR3 totals 11 residues. Germline CDR1 and CDR2: SNHLY and FYNNEI. V dropped 5 bases and J dropped 5 bases, with 6 bases sitting between them. The CDR3 loop reads CASSPPETQYF. The CDR3 DNA reads as TGTGCCAGCAGTCCCCCGGAGACCCAGTACTTC. Drawing the rest from reference TRBV2 and TRBJ2-5, the complete variable domain is EPEVTQTPSHQVTQMGQEVILRCVPISNHLYFYWYRQILGQKVEFLVSFYNNEISEKSEIFDDQFSVERPDGSNFTLKIRSTKLEDSAMYFCASSPPETQYFGPGTRLLVL.

With regard to this clonotype: An end of the junction does not agree with germline; a read error may underlie this. J is TRBJ1-5 and V is TRBV27, with 8 bases aligning to TRBD1. Germline V gene lookup returns CDR1 MNHEY and CDR2 SMNVEV (reference sequence). The CDR3 is made up of 12 amino acids. CDR3: CASGQGKQPRHF. As DNA, the CDR3 is TGTGCCAGTGGACAGGGTAAACAGCCCCGGCATTTT.

The chain has TRBV7-2 and TRBJ2-5; 15 positions match TRBD2. The germline gives CDR1 SGHTA, CDR2 FQGNSA. The CDR3 is made up of 18 amino acids. V shed 4 bases and J 2 bases; nucleotides not matched to a gene: 8. The CDR3 loop reads CASSSPGLAGGTQETQYF. CDR3 sequence (DNA): TGTGCCAGCAGCTCCCCGGGACTAGCGGGGGGAACTCAAGAGACCCAGTACTTC. Using reference TRBV7-2 and TRBJ2-5 for the parts outside the CDR3, the full variable domain is GAGVSQSPSNKVTEKGKDVELRCDPISGHTALYWYRQSLGQGLEFLIYFQGNSAPDKSGLPSDRFSAERTGGSVSTLTIQRTQQEDSAVYLCASSSPGLAGGTQETQYFGPGTRLLVL.

About this clonotype: A read error may explain this, as a much larger clone is one base away. The chain couples TRBV5-6 to TRBJ2-3, with D unresolved. The CDR3 loop spans 12 amino acids. The germline V gene has CDR1 SGHDT and CDR2 YYEEEE. The CDR3 DNA follows: TGTACCAGCAGCTTGGATCCAGATACGCAGTATTTT. As protein: CTSSLDPDTQYF.